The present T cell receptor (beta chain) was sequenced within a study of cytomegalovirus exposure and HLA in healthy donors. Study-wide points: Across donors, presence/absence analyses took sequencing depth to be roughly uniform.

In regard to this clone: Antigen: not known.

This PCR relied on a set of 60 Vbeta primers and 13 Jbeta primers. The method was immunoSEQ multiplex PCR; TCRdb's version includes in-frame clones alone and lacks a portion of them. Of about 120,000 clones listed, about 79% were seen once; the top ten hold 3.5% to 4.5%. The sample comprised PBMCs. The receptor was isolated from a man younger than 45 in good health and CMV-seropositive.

In DNA form, the CDR3 reads TGTGCCAGCAGTGGAGTATCTGGGGCCAACGTCCTGACTTTC. Translation gives CASSGVSGANVLTF. The V call is TRBV2, the J call TRBJ2-6; D gene uncertain. This CDR3 region has 14 residues. Trimming removed 4 bases from V and 1 base from J, with 5 bases in between. Germline CDR1 and CDR2: SNHLY and FYNNEI.